This TCR beta chain was profiled in a study of cytomegalovirus exposure and HLA in healthy donors (dated by TCRdb to about 2017). Notes on the research overall: An earlier analysis of about 530 of the donors reported about 300 Gb of sequence data and 117 million unique TCR beta sequences obtained from about 200 million T cells. In a later genetic analysis, genome-wide SNP genotypes for about 65% of the 666 donors were used, and that subset was treated as a discovery cohort. The aim of the study was to test whether cataloging public T cell receptors could identify signatures of past pathogen exposure. Rather than using new phenotypic data, the later analysis identified candidate immune exposures from TCR beta sequences and from how often those sequences occurred across donors. Donor age, sex, ethnicity and CMV serostatus were compiled alongside the repertoire data. An early release covering roughly 600 HLA-typed donors comprised about 300 gigabases of sequencing data and tens of millions of unique TCR sequences. An earlier analysis of 587 of the donors used high-throughput TCR beta sequencing to judge whether each TCR beta V gene segment behaved as functional or pseudogenic. To predict cytomegalovirus infection status, the study brought together high-throughput TCR immunosequencing, statistical association of individual TCRs with disease status, and machine learning. Typing coverage varied by locus: 629-630 donors for A, B, C, DRB1 and DQB1; under 550 for DQA1; about 600 for DPA1; fewer than 480 for DPB1. Class I and class II HLA loci were covered by the typing at four-digit resolution. Four to six DR-DQ haplotypes were handled as single units for association and clustering, since linkage in the cohort was strong. In addition to the first cohort of 500 to 850 subjects, a separate validation cohort of 100 to 150 different subjects was used. Among approximately 370 genotyped donors of the cohort, an average of approximately 200,000 unique TCR beta nucleotide sequences was sequenced per donor, of which roughly 17% were non-productive. Of the approximately 400 genotyped donors, roughly 76% were placed in the genetic ancestry cluster associated with self-reported Caucasian donors. The T cell repertoires of several hundred subjects were profiled by immunosequencing and related to cytomegalovirus serostatus. Every repertoire in the discovery cohort had been generated on one and the same sequencing platform. A later analysis re-examined previously published TCR beta repertoires from roughly 650 donors and added high-resolution HLA genotyping to investigate patterns of TCR occurrence.

The CDR3 goes from the cysteine to the phenylalanine over 17 residues. Of all the DNA, just the CDR3 is kept, 51 bases in frame from base 1. In the germline V gene (reference sequence), CDR1 corresponds to SGHKS and CDR2 to YYEKEE. The V end gives up 4 bases and the J end 3 bases, leaving 7 bases in the junction not matched to a gene. The cohort was made up of around 720 healthy bone marrow donors. All cohort members were sampled while nominally healthy, although unrecorded immune exposures were likely present. The donor was CMV seronegative and belonged to the group of 380 or so seronegative cohort members. A peripheral blood sample was provided by each donor, and peripheral blood mononuclear cells were used for TCR beta sequencing. The Qiagen DNeasy Blood Extraction Kit was used to extract genomic DNA from the blood cell samples. The receptor library was made with the immunoSEQ multiplex PCR assay. A mixture of 60 forward primers for TCR Vbeta segments and 13 reverse primers for TCR Jbeta segments was used in the multiplex PCR. The CDR3 region of rearranged TCR beta genes was amplified from genomic DNA by a multiplex PCR assay. The Illumina HiSeq System was used to sequence the amplified TCR beta libraries as 87-base-pair reads. The study's processing was this. A later analysis counted some 80 million unique TCR beta chains across the 650 to 700 repertoires, and some 11 million of these chains were shared by at least two donors. Raw reads were error-corrected and collapsed into unique sequences by a nearest-neighbor algorithm in which closely related sequences were merged to remove PCR and sequencing errors. Alignment of CDR3 sequences to IMGT reference sequences was used to assign V, D and J gene segments. For a sequence to be retained, at least a six-nucleotide match to both a V gene segment and a J gene segment was required. A rearrangement was called productive if the CDR3 had no stop codons and remained in frame with V and J, and every other rearrangement was called non-productive. CDR3 was defined by IMGT convention, running from the second conserved V-encoded cysteine to the conserved J-encoded phenylalanine. The earlier analysis of about 610 of the donors excluded any sequence lacking an unambiguous match to a single V gene segment. In an earlier analysis of approximately 590 of the donors, a V segment was called functional when productive rearrangements were above 56.7%, and segregating when the standard deviation between donors exceeded 5%. A statistical classification framework was developed to diagnose cytomegalovirus status using the catalog of TCR beta chain sequences. In a later analysis, V and J genes were assigned by comparing TCR nucleotide sequences against IMGT/GENE-DB human TR gene sequences. A later analysis assigned CDR3 sequences and most-parsimonious VDJ recombination scenarios with the TCRdist pipeline. In a later analysis, each TCR beta chain was defined by its CDR3 amino acid sequence together with its V-gene family, and reads without a unique V-gene family were excluded. A later analysis removed several hundred highly shared, low-generation-probability nucleotide sequences to deal with suspected cross-contamination and a sequencing artifact. A later analysis calculated a clonal expansion index for each public chain from normalized within-repertoire ranks of inferred template counts. A later analysis computed generation probabilities with a VDJ recombination model fitted to out-of-frame rearrangements, and checked the results against IGoR. Hypergeometric tests were used in a later analysis to score TCR-TCR, TCR-HLA and TCR-CMV co-occurrence, with a repertoire-size bias correction applied to the TCR pairs. False discovery rates were estimated in a later analysis by permuting HLA or CMV assignments 20 times. In a later analysis, co-occurring TCRs were grouped with DBSCAN, and TCRdist sequence similarity was added when clustering was performed within HLA-allele-positive subsets. Repertoires with fewer than 30,000 or more than 120,000 public chains were left out of co-occurrence clustering, as were four to six repertoires with anomalous nucleotide sharing. TCRdb took this table from immuneACCESS and kept in-frame rearrangements with V and J called. Such tables lack part of the clones; where checked against another copy, unresolved V genes explain under half of the gap, and the rest is unexplained. The V and J calls and the clone size are those of that table, but D and trimming were determined from the DNA. This sample is represented by around 150,000 clones; about 80% of them were singletons. Clones ranked in the top ten supply around 1.9% of the sample.

What the work shows at the level of the full study, not this receptor alone: In a later genetic analysis, fewer N-insertions in productive TCRs were reported among donors in an Asian-associated ancestry cluster than the roughly 710-donor mean. Fewer than 20 rarely observed V segments, including chromosome 9 orphons, were excluded from the earlier analysis of 550 to 700 of the donors because counts were too low. Most TCR sequences were seen in very few donors, while some public TCRs were found in many individuals. A later analysis reported that several top co-occurrence clusters appeared linked to parvovirus B19, influenza, CMV and Epstein-Barr virus. Three of the identified cytomegalovirus-associated TCR beta chains were confirmed in vitro to be specific for cytomegalovirus antigens. In an earlier analysis of under 600 of the donors, most TCR beta V segments were observed in productive rearrangements about 87% or about 30% of the time, broadly matching IMGT annotations. Some IMGT-functional V segments, including TRBV6-2 and TRBV6-3, could not be distinguished by the 87-base-pair reads and were therefore excluded. In this cohort, only TCR beta chains were sequenced, and detectable features were limited by the absence of alpha or paired-chain data. Cytomegalovirus status was reported to be diagnosed by the classifier with high specificity and sensitivity in both the original and validation cohorts. Roughly uniform sequencing depth across donors was assumed in presence/absence analyses, although this assumption may not hold. V-gene and J-gene trimming of TCR beta chains was associated with a missense DCLRE1C variant in a later genetic analysis, and the association was replicated in an independent cohort. When HLA alleles, especially DR and DQ, strongly co-occurred, attributing TCR associations to individual alleles was difficult. According to a later analysis, TCR association rates differed among HLA loci, with DRB1 alleles showing the most associated TCRs and HLA-C alleles showing the fewest. A further reported finding was that TCR beta sequences accurately predicted the HLA-A and HLA-B alleles for most subjects in the first cohort. Linkage disequilibrium might explain the correlated functional status among segregating V segments, but an unknown experimental factor could not be ruled out. According to a later analysis, most CMV-associated TCR beta chains appeared to be HLA-restricted, and the HLA associations seemed to be driven largely by CMV exposure. CMV serostatus was the only immune exposure information available for the cohort. The authors suggested that the approach could potentially be generalized to other disease states and immunological phenotypes. In a later analysis, HLA-associated TCR beta chains showed more clonal expansion and lower generation probabilities than non-associated chains that were equally common. A cluster of highly shared sequence variants was judged likely to represent a technical artifact of the sequencing pipeline. Because HLA typing was missing for some donors at each locus, association tests included only the typed subset. A later analysis associated 16,951 TCR beta sequences with specific HLA alleles at a false discovery rate of 0.05. The study gave a list of 150 to 200 TCR beta chains associated with cytomegalovirus.

A single count supports this clone. Its antigen target is currently unknown. There are no base qualities to consult, and no much larger clone falls within one base. The sequence derives from a man between 40 and 49 years old in good health and CMV-seronegative. The sample was PBMCs. The rearranged chain carries TRBV5-5 and TRBJ2-3; the junction holds 14 bases that match TRBD2. The CDR3 protein sequence reads: CASSPGTSGGGTDTQYF. The nucleotide sequence is TGTGCCAGCAGCCCCGGGACTAGCGGGGGAGGTACAGATACGCAGTATTTT.